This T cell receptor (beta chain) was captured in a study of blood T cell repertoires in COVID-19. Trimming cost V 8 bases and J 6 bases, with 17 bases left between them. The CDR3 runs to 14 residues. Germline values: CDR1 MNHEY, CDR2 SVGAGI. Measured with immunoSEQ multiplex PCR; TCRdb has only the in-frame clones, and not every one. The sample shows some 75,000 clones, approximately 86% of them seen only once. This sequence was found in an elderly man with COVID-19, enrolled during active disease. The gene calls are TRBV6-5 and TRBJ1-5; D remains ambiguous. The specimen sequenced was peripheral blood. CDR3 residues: CASRRAGRIQPQHF. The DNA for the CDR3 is TGTGCCAGCCGCCGGGCGGGTCGAATTCAGCCCCAGCATTTT.